The T cell receptor beta chain under discussion was sequenced for a study of beta chain features in type 1 diabetes. From germline, CDR1 is SGHRS and CDR2 YFSETQ. The CDR3 is 14 amino acids. J gave up 6 bases and V 7 bases, and 8 bases lay outside the gene matches. About this clone itself: Its target is not known.

The authors reverse transcribed all of the isolated RNA, so sequencing captured expressed TCRB transcripts. This table comes from immunoSEQ multiplex PCR, and its TCRdb copy is limited to in-frame clones, with some not included. The sample yields some 360,000 clones, around a fifth seen once. Study findings and constraints: Junctions at VDJ sites from type 1 diabetes patients had fewer insertions and more deletions. Within each of all four CD4+ subsets, Type 1 diabetes patients had TCRB CDR3s that were moderately but significantly shorter.

This sequence originates from a woman under 30 in good health. Input material: naive CD4+ T cells from blood. This chain links TRBV5-1 with TRBJ2-3; 10 nucleotides agree with TRBD1. The CDR3, as DNA: TGCGCCAGCGCATCCGGGACAGGGGCCGATACGCAGTATTTT. This gives the protein CASASGTGADTQYF. Combining the CDR3 with reference TRBV5-1 and TRBJ2-3 gives the whole variable domain KAGVTQTPRYLIKTRGQQVTLSCSPISGHRSVSWYQQTPGQGLQFLFEYFSETQRNKGNFPGRFSGRQFSNSRSEMNVSTLELGDSALYLCASASGTGADTQYFGPGTRLTVL.